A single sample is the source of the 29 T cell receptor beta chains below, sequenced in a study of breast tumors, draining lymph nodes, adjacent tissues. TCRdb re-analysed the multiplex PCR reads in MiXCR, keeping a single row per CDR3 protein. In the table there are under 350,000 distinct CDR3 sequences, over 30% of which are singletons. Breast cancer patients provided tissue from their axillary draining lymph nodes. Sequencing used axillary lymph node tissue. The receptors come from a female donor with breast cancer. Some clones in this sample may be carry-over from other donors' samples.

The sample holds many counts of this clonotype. The DNA for the CDR3 is TGTGCCAGCAGTGGACAGATTGATAATTCACCCCTCCACTTT. It is translated as CASSGQIDNSPLHF. The chain recombines TRBV2 with TRBJ1-6; TRBD1 might be the D (5 bases). The V gene's germline CDR1 is SNHLY and CDR2 FYNNEI. This CDR3 is built from 14 residues. Trimming cost V 4 bases and J 5 bases, with 9 bases left between them.

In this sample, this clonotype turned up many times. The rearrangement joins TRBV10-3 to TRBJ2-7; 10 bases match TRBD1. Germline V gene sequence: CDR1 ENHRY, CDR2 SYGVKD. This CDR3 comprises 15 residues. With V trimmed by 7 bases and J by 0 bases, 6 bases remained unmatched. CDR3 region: CAITGTGESSYEQYF. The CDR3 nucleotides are TGTGCCATCACCGGGACAGGGGAAAGCTCCTACGAGCAGTACTTC.

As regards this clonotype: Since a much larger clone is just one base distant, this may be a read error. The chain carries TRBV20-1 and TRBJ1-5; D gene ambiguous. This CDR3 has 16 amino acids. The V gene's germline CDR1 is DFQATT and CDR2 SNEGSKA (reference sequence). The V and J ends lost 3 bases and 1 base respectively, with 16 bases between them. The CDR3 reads CSAREKDSWSNQPQHF. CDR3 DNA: TGCAGTGCTAGGGAAAAGGACTCCTGGAGCAATCAGCCCCAGCATTTT.

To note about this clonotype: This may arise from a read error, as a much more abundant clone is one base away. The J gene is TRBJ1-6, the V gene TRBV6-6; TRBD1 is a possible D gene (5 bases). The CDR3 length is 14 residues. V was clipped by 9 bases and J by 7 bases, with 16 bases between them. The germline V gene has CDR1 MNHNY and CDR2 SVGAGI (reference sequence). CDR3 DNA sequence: TGTGCCAGTTCACGGGGGTTGGGGAATTCACCCCTCCACTTT. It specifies CASSRGLGNSPLHF.

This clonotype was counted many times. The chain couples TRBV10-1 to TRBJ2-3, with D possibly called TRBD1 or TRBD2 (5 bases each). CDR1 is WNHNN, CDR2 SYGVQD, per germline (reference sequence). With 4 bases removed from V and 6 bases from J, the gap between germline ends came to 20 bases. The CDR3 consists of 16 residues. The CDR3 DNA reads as TGCGCCAGCAGTGGTCGGGCAGCCTCGGGGCTCGATACGCAGTATTTT. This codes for CASSGRAASGLDTQYF.

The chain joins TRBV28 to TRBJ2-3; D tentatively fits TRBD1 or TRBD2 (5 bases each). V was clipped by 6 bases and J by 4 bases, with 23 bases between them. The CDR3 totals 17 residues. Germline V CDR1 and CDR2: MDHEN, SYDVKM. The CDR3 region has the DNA TGTGCCAGCAGGGACTCACGGTGGGGCAGGGTCCCAGATACGCAGTATTTT. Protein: CASRDSRWGRVPDTQYF. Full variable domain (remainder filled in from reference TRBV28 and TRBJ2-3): DVKVTQSSRYLVKRTGEKVFLECVQDMDHENMFWYRQDPGLGLRLIYFSYDVKMKEKGDIPEGYSVSREKKERFSLILESASTNQTSMYLCASRDSRWGRVPDTQYFGPGTRLTVL.

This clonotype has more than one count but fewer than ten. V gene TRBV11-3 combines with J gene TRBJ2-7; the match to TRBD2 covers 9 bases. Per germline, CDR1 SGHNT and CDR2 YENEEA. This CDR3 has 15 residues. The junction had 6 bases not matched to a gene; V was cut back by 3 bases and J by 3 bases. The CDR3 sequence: CASSLVAGAYYEQYF. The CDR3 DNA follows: TGTGCCAGCAGCTTGGTAGCGGGAGCCTACTACGAGCAGTACTTC.

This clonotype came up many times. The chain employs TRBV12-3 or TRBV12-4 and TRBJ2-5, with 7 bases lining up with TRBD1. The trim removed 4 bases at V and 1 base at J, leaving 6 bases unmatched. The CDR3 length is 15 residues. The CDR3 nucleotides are TGTGCCAGCAGTTATAGGGACAGCTTCCAAGAGACCCAGTACTTC. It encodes CASSYRDSFQETQYF.

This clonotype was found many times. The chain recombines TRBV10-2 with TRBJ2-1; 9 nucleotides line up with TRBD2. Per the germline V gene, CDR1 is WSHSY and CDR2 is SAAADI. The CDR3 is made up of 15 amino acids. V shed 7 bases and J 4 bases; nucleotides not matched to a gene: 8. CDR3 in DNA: TGCGCCAGCACCGATAGCGGGAGATCTTACAATGAGCAGTTCTTC. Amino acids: CASTDSGRSYNEQFF.

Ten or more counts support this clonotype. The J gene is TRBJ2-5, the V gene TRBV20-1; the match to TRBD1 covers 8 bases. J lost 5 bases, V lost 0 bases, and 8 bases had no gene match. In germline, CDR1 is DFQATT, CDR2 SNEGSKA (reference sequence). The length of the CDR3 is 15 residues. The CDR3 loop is CSARDFGQGDETQYF. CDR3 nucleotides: TGCAGTGCTAGAGATTTCGGACAGGGCGATGAGACCCAGTACTTC.

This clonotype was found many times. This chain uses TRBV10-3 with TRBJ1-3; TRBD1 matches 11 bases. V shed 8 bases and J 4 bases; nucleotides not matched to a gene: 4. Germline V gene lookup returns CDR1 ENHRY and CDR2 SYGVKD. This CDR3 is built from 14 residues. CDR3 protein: CAIGQGADGNTIYF. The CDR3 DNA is TGTGCCATCGGACAGGGGGCGGACGGAAACACCATATATTTT.

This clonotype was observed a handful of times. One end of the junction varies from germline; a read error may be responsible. This CDR3 is CASSSSLNAGELFF. The CDR3 region has the DNA TGTGCCAGCAGCTCCTCCCTGAACGCCGGGGAGCTGTTTTTT. The V gene is TRBV6-2 or TRBV6-3, the J gene TRBJ2-2; D gene ambiguous. Germline CDR1 and CDR2: MNHEY and SVGEGT. CDR3 length: 14 amino acids.

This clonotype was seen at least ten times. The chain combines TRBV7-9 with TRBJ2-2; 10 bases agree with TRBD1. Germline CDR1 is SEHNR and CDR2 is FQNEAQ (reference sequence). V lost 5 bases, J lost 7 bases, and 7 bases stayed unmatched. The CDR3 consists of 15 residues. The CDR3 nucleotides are TGTGCCAGCAGCCCACCGGGACAGGGGATCGGGGAGCTGTTTTTT. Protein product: CASSPPGQGIGELFF.

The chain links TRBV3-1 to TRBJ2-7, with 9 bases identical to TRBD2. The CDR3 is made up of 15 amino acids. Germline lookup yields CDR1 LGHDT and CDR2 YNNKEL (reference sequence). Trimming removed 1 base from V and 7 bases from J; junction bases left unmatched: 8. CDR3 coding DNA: TGTGCCAGCAGCCAAGTTCGGGGGGGACTAGCAGAGCAGTACTTC. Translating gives CASSQVRGGLAEQYF.

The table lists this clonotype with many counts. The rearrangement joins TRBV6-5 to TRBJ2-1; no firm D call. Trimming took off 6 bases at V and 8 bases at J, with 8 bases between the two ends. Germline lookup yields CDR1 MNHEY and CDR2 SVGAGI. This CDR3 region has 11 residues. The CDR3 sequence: CASRHVDEQFF. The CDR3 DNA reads TGTGCCAGCAGGCACGTGGATGAGCAGTTCTTC.

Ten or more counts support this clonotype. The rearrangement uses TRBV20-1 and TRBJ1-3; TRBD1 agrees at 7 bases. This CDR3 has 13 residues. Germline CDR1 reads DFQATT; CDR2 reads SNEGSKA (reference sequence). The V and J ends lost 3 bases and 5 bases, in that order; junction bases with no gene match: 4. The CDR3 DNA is TGCAGTGCTAGGGGGAGGGGGCGAAACACCATATATTTT. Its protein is CSARGRGRNTIYF.

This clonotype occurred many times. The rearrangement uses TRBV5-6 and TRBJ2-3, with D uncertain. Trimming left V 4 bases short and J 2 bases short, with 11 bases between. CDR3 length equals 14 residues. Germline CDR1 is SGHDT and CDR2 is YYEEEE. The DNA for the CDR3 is TGTGCCAGCAGCCTACAGACCGTCACAGATACGCAGTATTTT. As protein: CASSLQTVTDTQYF. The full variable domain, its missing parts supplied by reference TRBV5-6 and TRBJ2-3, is DAGVTQSPTHLIKTRGQQVTLRCSPKSGHDTVSWYQQALGQGPQFIFQYYEEEERQRGNFPDRFSGHQFPNYSSELNVNALLLGDSALYLCASSLQTVTDTQYFGPGTRLTVL.

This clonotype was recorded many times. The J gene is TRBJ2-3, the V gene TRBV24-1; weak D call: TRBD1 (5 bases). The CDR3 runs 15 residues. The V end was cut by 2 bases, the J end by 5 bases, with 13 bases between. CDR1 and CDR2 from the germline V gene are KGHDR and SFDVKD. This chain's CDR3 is CATSDSGRAGDTQYF. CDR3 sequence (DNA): TGTGCCACCAGTGATTCAGGCAGGGCAGGAGATACGCAGTATTTT.

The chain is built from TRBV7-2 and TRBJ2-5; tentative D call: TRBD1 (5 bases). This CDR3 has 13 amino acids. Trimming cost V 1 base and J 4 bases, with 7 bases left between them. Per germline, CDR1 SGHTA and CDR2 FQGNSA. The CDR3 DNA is TGTGCCAGCAGCTTAGGGGGCGTAGAGACCCAGTACTTC. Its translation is CASSLGGVETQYF.

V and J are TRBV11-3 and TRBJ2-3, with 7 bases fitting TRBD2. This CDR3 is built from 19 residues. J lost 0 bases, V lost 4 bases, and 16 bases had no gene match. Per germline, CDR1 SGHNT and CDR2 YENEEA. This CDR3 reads CASSSFKGASGSSTDTQYF. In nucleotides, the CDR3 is TGTGCCAGCAGCTCTTTTAAAGGGGCTAGCGGATCTAGCACAGATACGCAGTATTTT.

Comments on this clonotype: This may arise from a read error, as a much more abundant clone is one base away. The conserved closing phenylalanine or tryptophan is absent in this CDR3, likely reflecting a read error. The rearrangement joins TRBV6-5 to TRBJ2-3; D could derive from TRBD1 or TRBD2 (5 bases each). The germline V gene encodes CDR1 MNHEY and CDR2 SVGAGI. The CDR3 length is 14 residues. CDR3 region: CASSYSGTPETQYL. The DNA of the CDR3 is TGTGCCAGCAGTTACTCCGGGACCCCAGAGACGCAGTATCTT.

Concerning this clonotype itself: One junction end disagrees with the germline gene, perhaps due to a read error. The CDR3 DNA reads as TGTGCCAGCAAGGACAGGAGCGACCCTAGCTCCTACAATGGGCAGTTCTTC. This encodes CASKDRSDPSSYNGQFF. The chain is built from TRBV19 and TRBJ2-1; 7 bases line up with TRBD1. Germline CDR1 and CDR2: LNHDA and SQIVND (reference sequence). This CDR3 contains 17 residues.

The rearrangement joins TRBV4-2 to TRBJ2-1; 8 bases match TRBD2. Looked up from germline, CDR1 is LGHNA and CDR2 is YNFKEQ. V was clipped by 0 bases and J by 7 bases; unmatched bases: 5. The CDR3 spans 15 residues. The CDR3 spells CASSQDGRAGNEQFF. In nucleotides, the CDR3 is TGTGCCAGCAGCCAAGACGGGAGGGCCGGTAATGAGCAGTTCTTC.

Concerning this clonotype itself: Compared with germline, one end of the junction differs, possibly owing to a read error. The CDR3 region is CAGVGLAGMIYEQCF. The CDR3 DNA sequence: TGCGCCGGGGTAGGACTAGCGGGAATGATCTACGAGCAGTGCTTC. This chain links TRBV20-1 with TRBJ2-7; 12 nucleotides agree with TRBD2. Germline CDR1 and CDR2: DFQATT and SNEGSKA (reference sequence). This CDR3 contains 15 residues.

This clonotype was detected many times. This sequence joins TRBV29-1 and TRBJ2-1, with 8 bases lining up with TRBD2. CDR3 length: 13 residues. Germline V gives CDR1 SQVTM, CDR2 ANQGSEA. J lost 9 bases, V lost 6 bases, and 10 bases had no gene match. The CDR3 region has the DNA TGCAGCGTCCGGTTAGCGGGAATGGGTGAGCAGTTCTTC. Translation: CSVRLAGMGEQFF.

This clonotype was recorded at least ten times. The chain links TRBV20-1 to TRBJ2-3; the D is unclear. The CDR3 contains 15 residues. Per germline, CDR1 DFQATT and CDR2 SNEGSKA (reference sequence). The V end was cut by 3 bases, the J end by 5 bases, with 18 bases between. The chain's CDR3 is CSASPPSRAEDTQYF. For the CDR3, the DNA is TGCAGTGCTAGTCCCCCCAGCCGAGCTGAAGATACGCAGTATTTT.

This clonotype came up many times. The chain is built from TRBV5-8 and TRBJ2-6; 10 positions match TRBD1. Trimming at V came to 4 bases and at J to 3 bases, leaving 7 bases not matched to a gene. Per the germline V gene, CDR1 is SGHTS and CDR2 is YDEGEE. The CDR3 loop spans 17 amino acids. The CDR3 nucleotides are TGTGCCAGCAGCGGGCGGGACAGGGGATTTGGGGCCAACGTCCTGACTTTC. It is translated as CASSGRDRGFGANVLTF. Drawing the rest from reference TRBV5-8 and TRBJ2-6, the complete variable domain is EAGVTQSPTHLIKTRGQQATLRCSPISGHTSVYWYQQALGLGLQFLLWYDEGEERNRGNFPPRFSGRQFPNYSSELNVNALELEDSALYLCASSGRDRGFGANVLTFGAGSRLTVL.

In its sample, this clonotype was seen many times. The CDR3 DNA reads TGTGCCACAGGGGTCGTCGAGGGTGCGCCGTATTTT. This gives the protein CATGVVEGAPYF. V is TRBV2 and J is TRBJ2-3, with a possible D match to TRBD1 (6 bases). Germline V gene data show CDR1 as SNHLY and CDR2 as FYNNEI. Trimming removed 10 bases from V and 14 bases from J, with 22 bases in between. The CDR3 extends over 12 amino acids.

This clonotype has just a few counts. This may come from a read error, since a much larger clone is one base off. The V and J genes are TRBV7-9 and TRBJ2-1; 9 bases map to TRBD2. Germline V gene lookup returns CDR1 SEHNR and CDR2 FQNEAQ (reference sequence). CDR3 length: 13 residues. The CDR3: CAGSLGLANEQFF. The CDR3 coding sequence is TGTGCCGGCAGCTTGGGACTAGCAAATGAGCAGTTCTTC.